Listed below are T cell receptor beta chains from one sample, sequenced in a study of cytomegalovirus exposure and HLA in healthy donors. Data came from immunoSEQ multiplex PCR; TCRdb stores just in-frame clones and leaves some out. Of under 200,000 clones listed, roughly 87% are singletons. The specimen sequenced was PBMCs. These receptors were collected from a girl under 18 in good health and CMV-seropositive. CDR3s include the opening cysteine and the closing phenylalanine or tryptophan. D genes are given only for firm matches. Some rows mark clone size as missing; the rest say once, few, many or name a class of expanded clone.

v_gene,d_gene,j_gene,abundance,CDR3nt,CDR3aa
TRBV27,TRBD2,TRBJ2-3,.,TGTGCCAGCAGTTTAATGGGCGGGAGCCGCGATACGCAGTATTTT,CASSLMGGSRDTQYF
TRBV11-2,TRBD2,TRBJ2-1,.,TGTGCCAGCAGCTTAGAAGGTGGACACAGGCGGGGGGCCCCCAAGGGGCAGTTCTTC,CASSLEGGHRRGAPKGQFF
TRBV6-9,.,TRBJ1-5,.,TGTGCCAGCAGTTCCGAAGTCTATAGCAATCAGCCCCAGCATTTT,CASSSEVYSNQPQHF
TRBV19,TRBD1,TRBJ1-2,.,TGTGCCAGTGGTCGGACAGGATCCTATGGCTACACCTTC,CASGRTGSYGYTF
TRBV9,.,TRBJ2-7,.,TGTGCCAGCAGCGTAGGTGCGGGGTCCTACGAGCAGTACTTC,CASSVGAGSYEQYF
TRBV27,.,TRBJ2-1,.,TGTGCCAGCAGTTTATTAGGGGCAATCAATGAGCAGTTCTTC,CASSLLGAINEQFF
TRBV9,TRBD1,TRBJ1-6,.,TGTGCCAGCAGCGTAGCCGGACAGGGGGCTAATTCACCCCTCCACTTT,CASSVAGQGANSPLHF
TRBV28,.,TRBJ1-5,.,TGTGCCAGCAGCTCTCTGGGGGGAAGGGGTAATCAGCCCCAGCATTTT,CASSSLGGRGNQPQHF
TRBV2,.,TRBJ2-5,.,TGTGCCAGCGGTCAGGGTTCTGGGGAGACCCAGTACTTC,CASGQGSGETQYF
TRBV28,.,TRBJ1-1,once,TGTGCCAGCAGGCACGGACCCGGAGGTGGCACTGAAGCTTTCTTT,CASRHGPGGGTEAFF